The 3 T cell receptor beta chains presented below share a single source sample, sequenced in a study of cytomegalovirus exposure and HLA in healthy donors. The PCR was carried out with 60 Vbeta primers and 13 Jbeta primers. Libraries were prepared by immunoSEQ multiplex PCR; TCRdb keeps only in-frame clonotypes and omits some of them. The sample includes about 190,000 clones, around 86% of them seen just once. The specimen sequenced was PBMCs. The receptor source for this set is a young woman in good health and CMV-seronegative.

CDR3 residues: CASRPPGWDYEQYF. The CDR3 DNA sequence: TGTGCCAGCAGGCCCCCGGGATGGGACTACGAGCAGTACTTC. This chain uses TRBV2 with TRBJ2-7; a possible D gene is TRBD2 (5 bases). Looked up from germline, CDR1 is SNHLY and CDR2 is FYNNEI. V lost 6 bases to trimming and J lost 3 bases, with 15 bases between them. This CDR3 is built from 14 residues.

The chain's CDR3 is CASSLDREETQYF. CDR3 nucleotide sequence: TGTGCCAGCAGCCTGGACAGGGAAGAGACCCAGTACTTC. The chain combines TRBV7-3 with TRBJ2-5; 8 bases are a match to TRBD1. V shed 5 bases, J shed 3 bases, and the junction held 2 bases outside the gene matches. In germline, CDR1 is SGHTA, CDR2 FQGTGA. The CDR3 runs 13 residues.

The CDR3 loop is CASSPSTVATNEKLFF. The CDR3 nucleotides read TGTGCCAGCAGTCCTTCGACAGTCGCAACTAATGAAAAACTGTTTTTT. The J gene is TRBJ1-4, the V gene TRBV28; weak D call: TRBD1 (5 bases). The ends were cut back, 5 bases at V and 0 bases at J, with 13 bases in the middle. In germline, CDR1 is MDHEN, CDR2 SYDVKM. CDR3 length: 16 amino acids.